The rows below give T cell receptor beta chains drawn from one sample of a study of blood T cells in healthy people across ages. TCRdb ran MiXCR on the 5' RACE reads and lists one entry per CDR3 protein. The data show 600,000 to 800,000 distinct CDR3 sequences, with around 52% seen just once and approximately 13% held by the top ten. The specimen sequenced was blood. These receptors were obtained from a woman older than 75 in good health. CDR3s include the opening cysteine and the closing phenylalanine or tryptophan. D genes are given only for firm matches. Clone size is shown for a subset of rows, as once, few, many or a class of expanded clone.

TRBV5-1	TRBJ1-1	once	-	CASRLIGEGNEAFF	TGCGCCAGCAGACTTATAGGAGAGGGGAATGAAGCTTTCTTT
TRBV12-3/TRBV12-4	TRBJ1-5	-	-	CASSGGGESNQPQHF	TGTGCCAGCAGTGGGGGAGGGGAAAGCAATCAGCCCCAGCATTTT
TRBV27	TRBJ1-2	many	TRBD1	CASSLKAGGWYGYTF	TGTGCCAGCAGTTTAAAGGCAGGGGGCTGGTATGGCTACACCTTC
TRBV5-1	TRBJ2-4	many	TRBD1	CASSAGQGVNIQYF	TGCGCCAGCAGCGCCGGACAGGGGGTTAACATTCAGTACTTC
TRBV9	TRBJ2-3	-	TRBD2	CASSVGWRLAGDPTDTQYF	TGTGCCAGCAGCGTAGGGTGGAGGCTAGCGGGGGACCCCACAGATACGCAGTATTTT
TRBV20-1	TRBJ2-4	many	-	CSALRTLLVAKNIQYF	TGCAGTGCTTTGCGAACCTTACTTGTAGCCAAAAACATTCAGTACTTC
TRBV7-2	TRBJ2-7	few	-	CASSLGGNRYEQYF	TGTGCTAGCAGCTTAGGCGGGAATCGCTACGAGCAGTACTTC
TRBV5-1	TRBJ2-1	-	TRBD2	CASSSAAITGTRDEQFF	TGCGCCAGCAGCTCGGCCGCTATAACCGGGACTAGAGATGAGCAGTTCTTC
TRBV7-9	TRBJ1-1	-	-	CASSLIASNTEAFF	TGTGCCAGCAGCTTAATAGCGTCGAACACTGAAGCTTTCTTT
TRBV27	TRBJ2-3	-	-	CASRVRGSTETQYF	TGTGCCAGCAGGGTCCGGGGTAGCACAGAGACGCAGTATTTT
TRBV28	TRBJ2-1	few	TRBD2	CASNPLAGEVNEQFF	TGTGCCAGCAATCCACTAGCGGGAGAGGTAAATGAGCAGTTCTTC
TRBV3-1	TRBJ2-5	-	TRBD1	CASSQLGTEPQETQYF	TGTGCCAGCAGCCAGCTAGGGACAGAACCGCAAGAGACCCAGTACTTC
TRBV27	TRBJ1-1	-	-	CASSLRRVNTEAFF	TGTGCCAGCAGTTTAAGGCGGGTTAACACTGAAGCTTTCTTT
TRBV2	TRBJ1-2	-	-	CASSAGRFNYGYTF	TGTGCCAGCAGTGCCGGACGGTTTAACTATGGCTACACCTTC
TRBV7-3	TRBJ2-3	-	TRBD1	CASSFDRGADTQYF	TGTGCCAGCAGCTTTGACAGGGGGGCAGATACGCAGTATTTT
TRBV30	TRBJ2-7	-	-	CAWRVLEAGGHEQYF	TGTGCCTGGCGTGTACTGGAAGCGGGCGGCCACGAGCAGTACTTC
TRBV27	TRBJ1-4	many	-	CASSRDGPGEKLFF	TGTGCCAGCAGTCGGGACGGCCCGGGAGAAAAACTGTTTTTT
TRBV28	TRBJ2-7	many	-	CASSLGAVSPSYEQYF	TGTGCCAGCAGTCTAGGGGCGGTCTCACCCTCCTACGAGCAGTACTTC
TRBV20-1	TRBJ1-6	few	-	CSGAPGRANSPLHF	TGCAGTGGGGCCCCAGGCAGGGCAAATTCACCCCTCCACTTT
TRBV29-1	TRBJ2-5	many	-	CSVDREYQETQYF	TGCAGCGTTGACCGGGAGTACCAAGAGACCCAGTACTTC
TRBV7-8	TRBJ2-7	-	-	CASSLTRGPSYEQYF	TGTGCCAGCAGCTTAACAAGGGGTCCTTCCTACGAGCAGTACTTC
TRBV20-1	TRBJ2-2	-	-	CSARDGRGPNTGELFF	TGCAGTGCTAGAGATGGTAGGGGACCGAACACCGGGGAGCTGTTTTTT
TRBV20-1	TRBJ2-7	many	TRBD2	CSAREGGGFEQYF	TGCAGTGCTAGAGAGGGGGGGGGTTTCGAGCAGTACTTC
TRBV3-1	TRBJ2-3	many	-	CASSQDPISPDTQYF	TGTGCCAGCAGCCAAGATCCCATCTCCCCAGATACGCAGTATTTT
TRBV28	TRBJ2-7	-	-	CASLQGGAEAQYF	TGTGCCTCTCTTCAGGGCGGGGCAGAGGCCCAGTACTTC